This TCR beta chain is drawn from a study of cytomegalovirus exposure and HLA in healthy donors. Researchers ran the PCR with 60 Vbeta and 13 Jbeta primers. Here immunoSEQ multiplex PCR was the method, and the copy in TCRdb shows in-frame clones only, minus some. This table holds about 150,000 clones, about 88% found once. This sequence was found in a man aged 25 to 40 in good health and CMV-seropositive. The sample comprised PBMCs.

The CDR3 region is CASSRPPGQGSSGANVLTF. The CDR3 DNA reads as TGCGCCAGCAGCCGGCCCCCGGGACAGGGGTCCTCTGGGGCCAACGTCCTGACTTTC. V is TRBV5-1 and J is TRBJ2-6; 10 nucleotides line up with TRBD1. Germline V gene data show CDR1 as SGHRS and CDR2 as YFSETQ. The CDR3 length is 19 residues. J was trimmed by 0 bases and V by 4 bases; bases with no gene match: 10.